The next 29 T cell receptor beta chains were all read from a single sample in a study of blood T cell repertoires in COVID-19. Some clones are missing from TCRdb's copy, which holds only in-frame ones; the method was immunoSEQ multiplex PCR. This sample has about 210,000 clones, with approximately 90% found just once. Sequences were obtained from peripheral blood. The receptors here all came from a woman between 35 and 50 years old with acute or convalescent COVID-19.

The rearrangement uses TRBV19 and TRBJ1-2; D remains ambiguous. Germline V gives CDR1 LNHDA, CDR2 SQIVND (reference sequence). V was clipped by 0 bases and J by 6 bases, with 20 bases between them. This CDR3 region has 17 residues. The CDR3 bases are TGTGCCAGTAGTATAGATCTATGGCCATCTCGCGCGGATGGCTACACCTTC. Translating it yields CASSIDLWPSRADGYTF. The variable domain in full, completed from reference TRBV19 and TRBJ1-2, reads DGGITQSPKYLFRKEGQNVTLSCEQNLNHDAMYWYRQDPGQGLRLIYYSQIVNDFQKGDIAEGYSVSREKKESFPLTVTSAQKNPTAFYLCASSIDLWPSRADGYTFGSGTRLTVV.

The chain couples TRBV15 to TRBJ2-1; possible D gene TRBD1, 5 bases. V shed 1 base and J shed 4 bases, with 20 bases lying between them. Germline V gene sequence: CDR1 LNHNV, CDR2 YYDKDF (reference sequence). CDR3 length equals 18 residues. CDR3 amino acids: CATSRGYPLRAPYNEQFF. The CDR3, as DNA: TGTGCCACCAGCAGAGGCTACCCGCTCAGGGCACCTTACAATGAGCAGTTCTTC. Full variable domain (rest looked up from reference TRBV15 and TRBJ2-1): DAMVIQNPRYQVTQFGKPVTLSCSQTLNHNVMYWYQQKSSQAPKLLFHYYDKDFNNEADTPDNFQSRRPNTSFCFLDIRSPGLGDTAMYLCATSRGYPLRAPYNEQFFGPGTRLTVL.

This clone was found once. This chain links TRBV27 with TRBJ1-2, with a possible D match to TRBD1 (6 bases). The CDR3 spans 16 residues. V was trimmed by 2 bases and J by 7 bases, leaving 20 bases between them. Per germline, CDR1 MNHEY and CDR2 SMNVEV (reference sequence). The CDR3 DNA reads TGTGCCAGCAGTTTACGGGTAGGAGGGGGGGCTCGTGGCTACACCTTC. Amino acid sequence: CASSLRVGGGARGYTF.

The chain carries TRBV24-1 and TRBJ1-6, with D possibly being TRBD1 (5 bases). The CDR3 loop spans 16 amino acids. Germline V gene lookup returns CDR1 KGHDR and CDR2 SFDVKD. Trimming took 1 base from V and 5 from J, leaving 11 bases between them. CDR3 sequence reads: CATSDFFQGNNSPLHF. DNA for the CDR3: TGTGCCACCAGTGATTTTTTCCAGGGTAATAATTCACCCCTCCACTTT.

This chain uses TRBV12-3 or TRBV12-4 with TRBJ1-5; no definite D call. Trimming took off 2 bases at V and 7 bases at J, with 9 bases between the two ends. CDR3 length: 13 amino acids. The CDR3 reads CASSLLTRQPQHF. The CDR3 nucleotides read TGTGCCAGCAGTTTATTAACGAGACAGCCCCAGCATTTT.

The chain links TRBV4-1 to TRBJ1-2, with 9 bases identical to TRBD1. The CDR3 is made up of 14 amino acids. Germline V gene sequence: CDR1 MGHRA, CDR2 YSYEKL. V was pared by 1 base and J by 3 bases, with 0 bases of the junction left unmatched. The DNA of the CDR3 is TGCGCCAGCAGCCAAGGGGACAGGGACTATGGCTACACCTTC. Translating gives CASSQGDRDYGYTF.

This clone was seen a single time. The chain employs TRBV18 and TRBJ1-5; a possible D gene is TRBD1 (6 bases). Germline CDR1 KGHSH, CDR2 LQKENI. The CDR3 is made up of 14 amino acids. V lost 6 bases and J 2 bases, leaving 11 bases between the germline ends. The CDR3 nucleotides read TGTGCCAGCTCGTCAGGGGCGGGCAATCAGCCCCAGCATTTT. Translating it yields CASSSGAGNQPQHF.

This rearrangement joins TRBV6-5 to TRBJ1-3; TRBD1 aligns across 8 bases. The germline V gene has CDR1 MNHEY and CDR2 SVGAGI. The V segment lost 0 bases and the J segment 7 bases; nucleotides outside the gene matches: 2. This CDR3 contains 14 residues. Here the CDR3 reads CASSYSGQANTIYF. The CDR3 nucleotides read TGTGCCAGCAGTTACTCGGGACAGGCCAACACCATATATTTT.

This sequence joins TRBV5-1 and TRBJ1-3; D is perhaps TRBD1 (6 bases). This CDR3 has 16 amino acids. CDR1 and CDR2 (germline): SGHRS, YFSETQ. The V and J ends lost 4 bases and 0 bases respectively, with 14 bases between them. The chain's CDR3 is CASSRKDSPSGNTIYF. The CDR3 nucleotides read TGCGCCAGCAGCAGAAAGGACAGCCCCTCTGGAAACACCATATATTTT. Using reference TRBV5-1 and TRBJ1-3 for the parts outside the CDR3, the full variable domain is KAGVTQTPRYLIKTRGQQVTLSCSPISGHRSVSWYQQTPGQGLQFLFEYFSETQRNKGNFPGRFSGRQFSNSRSEMNVSTLELGDSALYLCASSRKDSPSGNTIYFGEGSWLTVV.

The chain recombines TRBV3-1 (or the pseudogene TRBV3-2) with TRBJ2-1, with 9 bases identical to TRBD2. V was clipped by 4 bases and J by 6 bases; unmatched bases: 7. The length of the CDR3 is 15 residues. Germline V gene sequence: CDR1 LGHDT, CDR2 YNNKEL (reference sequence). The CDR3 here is CASSLVAGAINEQFF. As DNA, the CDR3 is TGTGCCAGCAGCCTCGTAGCGGGGGCAATCAATGAGCAGTTCTTC.

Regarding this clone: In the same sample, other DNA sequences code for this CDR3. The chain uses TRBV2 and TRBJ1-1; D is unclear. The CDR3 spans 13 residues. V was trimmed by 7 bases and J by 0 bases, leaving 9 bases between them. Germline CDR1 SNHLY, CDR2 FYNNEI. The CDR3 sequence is CASIGLLNTEAFF. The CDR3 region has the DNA TGTGCCAGCATTGGACTCTTGAACACTGAAGCTTTCTTT.

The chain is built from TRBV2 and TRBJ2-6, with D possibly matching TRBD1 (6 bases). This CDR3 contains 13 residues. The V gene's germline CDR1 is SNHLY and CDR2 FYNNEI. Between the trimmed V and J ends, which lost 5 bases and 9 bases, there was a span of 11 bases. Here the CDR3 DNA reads TGTGCCAGCAGTACACAGGGTAGCAACGTCCTGACTTTC. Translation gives CASSTQGSNVLTF.

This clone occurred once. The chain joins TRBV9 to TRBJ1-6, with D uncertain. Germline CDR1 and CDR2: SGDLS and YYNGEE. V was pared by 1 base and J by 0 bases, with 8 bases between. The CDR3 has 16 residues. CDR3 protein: CASSVSGSSYNSPLHF. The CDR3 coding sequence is TGTGCCAGCAGCGTAAGTGGGAGCTCCTATAATTCACCCCTCCACTTT.

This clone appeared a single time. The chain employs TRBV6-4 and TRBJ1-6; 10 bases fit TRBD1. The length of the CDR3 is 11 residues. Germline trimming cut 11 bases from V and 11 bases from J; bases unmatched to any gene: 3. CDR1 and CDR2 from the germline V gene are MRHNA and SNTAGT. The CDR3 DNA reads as TGTGCCGGGGACAGGGGAACACCCCTCCACTTT. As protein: CAGDRGTPLHF.

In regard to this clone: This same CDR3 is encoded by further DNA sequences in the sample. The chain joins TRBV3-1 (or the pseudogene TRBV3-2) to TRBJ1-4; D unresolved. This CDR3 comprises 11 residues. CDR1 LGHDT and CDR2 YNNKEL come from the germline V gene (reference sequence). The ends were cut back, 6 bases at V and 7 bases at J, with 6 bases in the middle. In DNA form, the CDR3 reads TGTGCCAGCAGGCGAGGTGAAAAACTGTTTTTT. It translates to CASRRGEKLFF.

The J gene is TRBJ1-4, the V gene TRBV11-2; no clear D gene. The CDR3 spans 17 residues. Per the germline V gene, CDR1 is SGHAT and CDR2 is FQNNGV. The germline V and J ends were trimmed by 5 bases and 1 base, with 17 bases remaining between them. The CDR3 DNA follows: TGTGCCAGCAGCGTCGCGGGTGTCCGGAGAACTAATGAAAAACTGTTTTTT. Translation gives CASSVAGVRRTNEKLFF. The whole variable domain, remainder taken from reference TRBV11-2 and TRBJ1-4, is EAGVAQSPRYKIIEKRQSVAFWCNPISGHATLYWYQQILGQGPKLLIQFQNNGVVDDSQLPKDRFSAERLKGVDSTLKIQPAKLEDSAVYLCASSVAGVRRTNEKLFFGSGTQLSVL.

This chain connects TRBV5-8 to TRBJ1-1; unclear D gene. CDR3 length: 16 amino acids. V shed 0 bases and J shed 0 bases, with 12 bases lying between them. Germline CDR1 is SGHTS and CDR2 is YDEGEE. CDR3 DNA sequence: TGTGCCAGCAGCTTGGGTCCGGGAGGAATGAACACTGAAGCTTTCTTT. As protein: CASSLGPGGMNTEAFF. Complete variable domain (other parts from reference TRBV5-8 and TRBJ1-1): EAGVTQSPTHLIKTRGQQATLRCSPISGHTSVYWYQQALGLGLQFLLWYDEGEERNRGNFPPRFSGRQFPNYSSELNVNALELEDSALYLCASSLGPGGMNTEAFFGQGTRLTVV.

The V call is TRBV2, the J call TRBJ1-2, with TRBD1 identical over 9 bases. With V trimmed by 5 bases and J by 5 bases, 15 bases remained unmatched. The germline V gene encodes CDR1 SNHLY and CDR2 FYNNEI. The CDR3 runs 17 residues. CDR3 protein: CASSPSFYRGREYGYTF. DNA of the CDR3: TGTGCCAGCAGTCCATCCTTCTACAGGGGGCGGGAGTATGGCTACACCTTC.

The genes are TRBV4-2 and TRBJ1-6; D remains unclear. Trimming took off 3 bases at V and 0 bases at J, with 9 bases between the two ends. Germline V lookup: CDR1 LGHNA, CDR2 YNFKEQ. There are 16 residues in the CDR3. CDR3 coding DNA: TGTGCCAGCAGCCATGGGGAGAGCTCCTATAATTCACCCCTCCACTTT. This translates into CASSHGESSYNSPLHF.

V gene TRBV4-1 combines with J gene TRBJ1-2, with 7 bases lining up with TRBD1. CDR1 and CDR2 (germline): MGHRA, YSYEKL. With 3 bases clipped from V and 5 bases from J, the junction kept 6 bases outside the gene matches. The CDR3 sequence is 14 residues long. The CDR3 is CASSQFAGGYGYTF. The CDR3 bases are TGCGCCAGCAGCCAGTTCGCAGGGGGGTATGGCTACACCTTC.

CDR3 sequence reads: CSASGSSGGAFNAGELFF. The CDR3 DNA follows: TGCAGTGCTAGTGGATCGAGCGGGGGGGCCTTTAACGCCGGGGAGCTGTTTTTT. The chain combines TRBV20-1 with TRBJ2-2; TRBD2 aligns across 10 bases. This CDR3 has 18 residues. The J segment lost 6 bases and the V segment lost 3 bases, leaving 16 bases of the junction unmatched. Germline V gene data show CDR1 as DFQATT and CDR2 as SNEGSKA (reference sequence).

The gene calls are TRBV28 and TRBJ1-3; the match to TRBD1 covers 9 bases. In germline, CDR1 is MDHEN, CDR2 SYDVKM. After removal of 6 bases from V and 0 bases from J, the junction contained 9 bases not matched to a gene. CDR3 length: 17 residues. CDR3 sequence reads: CASSLTGGGFSGNTIYF. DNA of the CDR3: TGTGCCAGCAGCCTGACAGGGGGGGGATTCTCTGGAAACACCATATATTTT. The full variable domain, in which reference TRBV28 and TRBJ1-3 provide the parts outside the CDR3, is DVKVTQSSRYLVKRTGEKVFLECVQDMDHENMFWYRQDPGLGLRLIYFSYDVKMKEKGDIPEGYSVSREKKERFSLILESASTNQTSMYLCASSLTGGGFSGNTIYFGEGSWLTVV.

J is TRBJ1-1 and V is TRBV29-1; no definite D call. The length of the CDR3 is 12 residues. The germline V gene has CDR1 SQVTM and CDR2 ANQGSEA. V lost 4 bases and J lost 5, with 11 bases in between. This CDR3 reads CSVGSLGTEAFF. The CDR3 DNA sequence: TGCAGCGTTGGGTCTCTCGGGACTGAAGCTTTCTTT. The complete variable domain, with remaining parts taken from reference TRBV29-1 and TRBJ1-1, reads SAVISQKPSRDICQRGTSLTIQCQVDSQVTMMFWYRQQPGQSLTLIATANQGSEATYESGFVIDKFPISRPNLTFSTLTVSNMSPEDSSIYLCSVGSLGTEAFFGQGTRLTVV.

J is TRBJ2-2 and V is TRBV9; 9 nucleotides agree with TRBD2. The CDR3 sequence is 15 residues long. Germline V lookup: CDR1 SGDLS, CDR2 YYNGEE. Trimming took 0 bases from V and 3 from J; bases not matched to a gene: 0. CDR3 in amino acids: CASSVGTSDTGELFF. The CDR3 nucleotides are TGTGCCAGCAGCGTAGGGACTAGCGACACCGGGGAGCTGTTTTTT.

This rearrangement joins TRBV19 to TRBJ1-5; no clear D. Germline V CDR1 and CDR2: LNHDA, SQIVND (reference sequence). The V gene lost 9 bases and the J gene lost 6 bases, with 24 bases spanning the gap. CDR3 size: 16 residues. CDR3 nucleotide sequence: TGTGCCAGCGCGCGGGATGCCAGGCCCCTCTCTCAGCCCCAGCATTTT. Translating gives CASARDARPLSQPQHF.

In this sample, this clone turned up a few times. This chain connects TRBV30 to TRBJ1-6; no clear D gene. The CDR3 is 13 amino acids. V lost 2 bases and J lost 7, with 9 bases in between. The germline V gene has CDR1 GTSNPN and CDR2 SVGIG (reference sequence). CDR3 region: CAWSLSGNSPLHF. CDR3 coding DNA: TGTGCCTGGAGTTTATCGGGGAATTCACCCCTCCACTTT.

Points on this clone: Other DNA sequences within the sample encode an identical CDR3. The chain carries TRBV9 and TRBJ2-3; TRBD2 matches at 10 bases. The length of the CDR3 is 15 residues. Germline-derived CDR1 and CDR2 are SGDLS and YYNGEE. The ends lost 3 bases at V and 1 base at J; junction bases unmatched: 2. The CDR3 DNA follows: TGTGCCAGCAGCGGAACTAGCGGGGGCACAGATACGCAGTATTTT. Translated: CASSGTSGGTDTQYF.

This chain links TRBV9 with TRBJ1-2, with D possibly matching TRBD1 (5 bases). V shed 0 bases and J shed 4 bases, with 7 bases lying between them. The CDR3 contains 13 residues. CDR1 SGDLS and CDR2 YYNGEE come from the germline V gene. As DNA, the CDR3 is TGTGCCAGCAGCGTAGGGGGCGGCTATGGCTACACCTTC. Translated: CASSVGGGYGYTF.

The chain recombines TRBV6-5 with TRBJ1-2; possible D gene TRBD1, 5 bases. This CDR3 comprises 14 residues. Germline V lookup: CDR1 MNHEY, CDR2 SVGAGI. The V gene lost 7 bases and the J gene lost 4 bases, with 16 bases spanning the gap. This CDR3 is CASTGRVFGYGYTF. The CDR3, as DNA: TGTGCCAGCACCGGCAGGGTATTTGGCTATGGCTACACCTTC.